This TCR beta chain was identified during a study of CD8 T cell repertoires and HIV-1 epitope variants. Study background: Controls were a CMV, EBV and flu pool, Ebola AY9, and no peptide. IL-2, IL-7 and IL-15 were added on days 3 and 7 of roughly 10-day cultures. The baseline condition was 1M T cells left uncultured.

This CDR3 comprises 18 residues. The germline CDR1 and CDR2 sequences are SGHVS and FQNEAQ. V shed 1 base and J 6 bases; nucleotides not matched to a gene: 13. Only in-frame clones appear in the TCRdb table, and some are missing; sequencing was by immunoSEQ multiplex PCR. The sample yields roughly 5,000 clones, approximately 70% seen once. Remarks on this clone: Its antigen is not known.

The sequence was collected from a male donor with HIV. The genes are TRBV7-8 and TRBJ2-1; 9 positions match TRBD2. Sample: cultured CD8+ T cells derived from PBMCs. The CDR3 DNA is TGTGCCAGCAGCTTAGACGGACTGGAGCGGGAGGATCCCAATGAGCAGTTCTTC. As protein: CASSLDGLEREDPNEQFF.